The 6 T cell receptor beta chains presented below share a single source sample, sequenced in a study of blood T cell repertoires in COVID-19. Assay: immunoSEQ multiplex PCR; the TCRdb copy retains only in-frame clones and omits some. The profile shows just over 95,000 clones, around 80% of them singletons. Material for sequencing was peripheral blood. These receptors originate from an elderly man with acute or convalescent COVID-19.

This chain's CDR3 is CASKGLGTGIGGYTF. As DNA, the CDR3 is TGTGCCAGTAAAGGTCTCGGGACAGGGATTGGTGGCTACACCTTC. This chain uses TRBV19 with TRBJ1-2; TRBD1 matches at 9 bases. V was clipped by 7 bases and J by 7 bases; unmatched bases: 13. CDR3 length: 15 residues. Looked up from germline, CDR1 is LNHDA and CDR2 is SQIVND (reference sequence).

This clone was recorded once. The CDR3 coding sequence is TGTGCCAGCAGCTTAGCGGGACCCCGCAATGAGCAGTTCTTC. As protein: CASSLAGPRNEQFF. The V and J genes are TRBV28 and TRBJ2-1; 8 bases fit TRBD2. The length of the CDR3 is 14 residues. CDR1 and CDR2 (germline): MDHEN, SYDVKM. Unmatched junction bases numbered 7, after V lost 6 bases and J lost 6 bases.

The chain employs TRBV3-1 (or the pseudogene TRBV3-2) and TRBJ2-1; the match to TRBD2 covers 7 bases. The CDR3 sequence is 11 residues long. CDR1 is LGHDT and CDR2 is YNNKEL in the germline V gene (reference sequence). The trim removed 3 bases at V and 12 bases at J, leaving 2 bases unmatched. CDR3 region: CASSQGGRQFF. In nucleotides, the CDR3 is TGTGCCAGCAGCCAGGGCGGGAGGCAGTTCTTC.

The J gene is TRBJ2-1, the V gene TRBV11-2; 7 bases are shared with TRBD2. After removal of 4 bases from V and 6 bases from J, the junction contained 12 bases not matched to a gene. CDR3 length equals 16 residues. The germline CDR1 and CDR2 sequences are SGHAT and FQNNGV. The CDR3 is CASSSLRTRVRNEQFF. The CDR3 bases are TGTGCCAGCAGCTCCCTAAGGACTAGGGTCCGCAATGAGCAGTTCTTC.

The chain carries TRBV2 and TRBJ2-5, with 8 bases identical to TRBD1. The CDR3 length is 17 residues. Looked up from germline, CDR1 is SNHLY and CDR2 is FYNNEI. With 6 bases clipped from V and 2 bases from J, the junction kept 14 bases outside the gene matches. CDR3 bases: TGTGCCAGCAGAGCCGGGACAGGCCTCGTTTTTCAAGAGACCCAGTACTTC. Its protein product is CASRAGTGLVFQETQYF.

This clone occurred once. The V call is TRBV6-4, the J call TRBJ2-3, with 7 bases matching TRBD1. The CDR3 consists of 14 residues. Germline values: CDR1 MRHNA, CDR2 SNTAGT. V was clipped by 8 bases and J by 0 bases; unmatched bases: 5. The CDR3 loop is CASSQGSSTDTQYF. CDR3 nucleotide sequence: TGTGCCAGCTCACAGGGGTCTAGCACAGATACGCAGTATTTT.